Listed below are T cell receptor beta chains from one sample, sequenced in a study of metastatic and nonmetastatic thyroid tumors. With MiXCR, TCRdb called clones anew from the PCR reads. The repertoire holds some 16,000 clones, with approximately 14% as singletons. The material sequenced was blood. Every receptor here comes from a female donor with papillary thyroid cancer or a benign thyroid nodule (not recorded which). Some clones in this sample may be carry-over from other donors' samples. Each CDR3 is given with its conserved first and last residue. The D gene is left open where the match is weak. Where a row states a size, it is once, few, many or the class of an expanded clone; other rows omit it.

d_gene	j_gene	v_gene	abundance	CDR3nt	CDR3aa
NA	TRBJ2-2	TRBV24-1	NA	TGTGCCACCAGTGGCGTGACGGGACGAGCGAACACCGGGGAGCTGTTTTTT	CATSGVTGRANTGELFF
NA	TRBJ2-7	TRBV2	few	TGTGCCGGCAGTGGGCACTCCAGCTACGAGCAGTGCTTC	CAGSGHSSYEQCF
TRBD2	TRBJ2-1	TRBV18	many	TGTGCCAGCTCAAAAAATAGCGGGAGCTCCTACAATGAGCAGTTCTTC	CASSKNSGSSYNEQFF
TRBD1	TRBJ2-2	TRBV24-1	medium-sized	TGTGCCACCAGTGATGCCGGGACAGGGGGCACCGGGGAGCTGTTTTTT	CATSDAGTGGTGELFF
TRBD2	TRBJ2-3	TRBV12-3/TRBV12-4	few	TGTGCCAGCAGTTCGACTAGCGGGAGGGCCCGCTTGCATACGCAGTATTTT	CASSSTSGRARLHTQYF
NA	TRBJ1-3	TRBV9	many	TGTGCCAGCAGCGTAGAGGCTGACTCTGGAAACACCATATATTTT	CASSVEADSGNTIYF
TRBD1	TRBJ2-1	TRBV11-2	many	TGTGCCAGCAGCTTAGTCGGGACAGGGCACAATGAGCAGTTCTTC	CASSLVGTGHNEQFF
TRBD1	TRBJ1-6	TRBV27	NA	TGTGCCAGCAGCTTCAGACAGGGATATAATTCACCCCTCCACTTT	CASSFRQGYNSPLHF
NA	TRBJ2-3	TRBV19	many	TGTGCCAGTAGTATTCGCAGAGCCACAGATACGCAGTATTTT	CASSIRRATDTQYF
TRBD1	TRBJ1-5	TRBV7-9	NA	TGTGCCAGCAGCTCGACAGGGTTGTATCAGCCCCAGCATTTT	CASSSTGLYQPQHF
NA	TRBJ1-2	TRBV28	NA	TGTGCCAGCACCACACATAACTATTGCTACACATTC	CASTTHNYCYTF
TRBD1	TRBJ1-2	TRBV5-1	many	TGCGCCAGCAGCCCTTCCCCTCCCGACAGGGGCCTCTATGGCTACACCTTC	CASSPSPPDRGLYGYTF
NA	TRBJ2-2	TRBV5-1	many	TGCGCCAGCTCCCTGGGACCGAACACCGGGGAGCTGTTTTTT	CASSLGPNTGELFF
NA	TRBJ2-2	TRBV6-1	NA	TGTGCCAGCAGTGCCTCGCGGCGGGAGAACACCGGGGAGCTGTTTTTT	CASSASRRENTGELFF
TRBD1	TRBJ2-3	TRBV28	NA	TGTGCCAGCAGTCCCTCCAGGGGGCGCCCAGATACGCAGTATTTT	CASSPSRGRPDTQYF
NA	TRBJ2-1	TRBV6-1	medium-sized	TGTGCCAGCACACGGGCCCCCACCTACAATGAGCAGTTCTTC	CASTRAPTYNEQFF
TRBD2	TRBJ2-7	TRBV5-1	many	TGCGCCAGCAGATTACGGGCGGGGGGCGCCCCCTACGAGCAGTACTTC	CASRLRAGGAPYEQYF
TRBD1	TRBJ1-2	TRBV11-1	NA	TGTGCCAGCAGCCCAACGATACCGGGACAGGGGGCGAATGGCTACACCTTC	CASSPTIPGQGANGYTF
NA	TRBJ1-4	TRBV6-1	many	TGTGCCAGCAGCACGGGGCCTAATGAAAAACTGTTTTTT	CASSTGPNEKLFF
TRBD2	TRBJ2-7	TRBV4-2	NA	TGTGCCAGCAGTTCCCCGGCCAGCGGGGGGTCCTCCTACGAGCAGTACTTC	CASSSPASGGSSYEQYF
NA	TRBJ2-1	TRBV10-1	many	TGCGCCAGCCAGTTCGCCAGTGAGCAGTTCTTC	CASQFASEQFF
TRBD2	TRBJ2-7	TRBV20-1	many	TGCAGTGCTATGGTCCTAGCGGGAAACGAGCAGTACTTC	CSAMVLAGNEQYF
NA	TRBJ2-2	TRBV24-1	many	TGTGCCACCAGTGATGAGGGCGGGAACACCGGGGAGCTGTTTTTT	CATSDEGGNTGELFF
NA	TRBJ2-1	TRBV19	NA	TGTGCCAGTAATTTAGGCCCCAGTGCGGATGAGCAGTTCTTC	CASNLGPSADEQFF
NA	TRBJ1-3	TRBV6-1	medium-sized	TGTGCCAGCAGCCTGGGGGCTTGGACAGAAGGAAACACCATATATTTT	CASSLGAWTEGNTIYF
TRBD1	TRBJ2-2	TRBV5-1	medium-sized	TGCGCCAGCAGTTTCGGGACAGGGGTAACCGGGGAGCTGTTTTTT	CASSFGTGVTGELFF
NA	TRBJ2-1	TRBV12-3/TRBV12-4	medium-sized	TGTGCCAGCAGTTTCACAGGGCCCTACAATGAGCAGTTCTTC	CASSFTGPYNEQFF
NA	TRBJ2-1	TRBV11-3	many	TGTGCCAGCAGCTCGGCGAGAGGTTCCTACAATGAGCAGTTCTTC	CASSSARGSYNEQFF
NA	TRBJ2-7	TRBV20-1	once	TGCAGTGCTAGAGATGGAGGTCTAGCTCAGCGCGAGCAGTACTTC	CSARDGGLAQREQYF
NA	TRBJ2-3	TRBV5-1	many	TGCGCCAGCAGGAGAACATTAGCAGATACGCAGTATTTT	CASRRTLADTQYF
NA	TRBJ1-1	TRBV6-6	many	TGTGCCAGCAGTTACTCCCTGAAGGGGAACACTGAAGCTTTCTTT	CASSYSLKGNTEAFF
TRBD1	TRBJ2-3	TRBV4-1	many	TGCGCCAGCAGCCAAGGGACAGGGGGCCTTACCATCACAGATACGCAGTATTTT	CASSQGTGGLTITDTQYF
NA	TRBJ2-7	TRBV19	few	TGTGCCAGTAGTATAGCGGCAGGCCCCTACGAGCAGTACTTC	CASSIAAGPYEQYF
NA	TRBJ2-7	TRBV5-6	many	TGTGCCAGCAGCCGAGGGGGGATAGGGACCTACGAGCAGTACTTC	CASSRGGIGTYEQYF
TRBD2	TRBJ2-6	TRBV28	NA	TGTGCCAGCGGGGGGGGTGTAGGGCCTGGGGCCAACGTCCTGACTTTC	CASGGGVGPGANVLTF
TRBD1	TRBJ1-1	TRBV10-3	few	TGTGCCATCAGTGAGTCGAGGCCCGGACAGGGTAACACTGAAGCTTTCTTT	CAISESRPGQGNTEAFF
NA	TRBJ2-1	TRBV2	many	TGTGCCAGCAATATAAGGCCTTACAATGAGCAGTTCTTC	CASNIRPYNEQFF
NA	TRBJ2-5	TRBV9	many	TGTGCCAGCAGCGTCCAGGGAATGGGAGTTGAGACCCAGTACTTC	CASSVQGMGVETQYF
NA	TRBJ2-1	TRBV27	NA	TGTGCCAGCAGTGTCCACAATGAGCAGTTCTTC	CASSVHNEQFF
NA	TRBJ2-7	TRBV7-2	NA	TGTGCCAGCAGCTATTACTATGAGCAGTACTTC	CASSYYYEQYF
TRBD1	TRBJ1-6	TRBV6-1	medium-sized	TGTGCCAGCAGTGAAGGGGACAGGGGGTCACCCCTCCACTTT	CASSEGDRGSPLHF
TRBD1	TRBJ1-1	TRBV6-2/TRBV6-3	medium-sized	TGTGCCAGCAGTCCCGGGACAGGGCATGCGGGAAACACTGAAGCTTTCTTT	CASSPGTGHAGNTEAFF
TRBD2	TRBJ2-3	TRBV6-1	NA	TGTGCCAGCAGTGAAGAGGGGACTAGCGGGAGTGAAGATACGCAGTATTTT	CASSEEGTSGSEDTQYF
NA	TRBJ2-7	TRBV28	few	TGTGCCATCGGTGAGTACGGCAGCGACGTGAGCGAGCAGTACTTC	CAIGEYGSDVSEQYF
NA	TRBJ1-1	TRBV19	NA	TGTGCCAGTAATACGGGATACACTGAAGCTTTCTTT	CASNTGYTEAFF
NA	TRBJ1-2	TRBV11-2	many	TGTGCCAGCAGCACCGGGGCAGACTATGGCTACACCTTC	CASSTGADYGYTF
NA	TRBJ2-3	TRBV5-1	NA	TGCGCCAGCAGCTTGGTGATGGGGAGCGGGGATACGCAGTATTTT	CASSLVMGSGDTQYF
NA	TRBJ2-7	TRBV7-9	many	TGTGCCAGCAGCTATACGAGCTCCTACGAGCAGTACTTC	CASSYTSSYEQYF
NA	TRBJ2-7	TRBV7-2	many	TGTGCCAGCAGCCTAACTACTCACGAGCAGTACTTC	CASSLTTHEQYF
NA	TRBJ2-2	TRBV30	NA	TGTGCCTCGGGCCGACAGTCCGGGGAGCTGTTTTTT	CASGRQSGELFF
NA	TRBJ1-6	TRBV2	many	TGTGCCAGCAGAGAACAAACAGGGAATTCACCCCTTCACTTT	CASREQTGNSPLHF